The clone carrying this TCR beta chain was picked up one time. What it binds is unknown. Germline lookup yields CDR1 SNHLY and CDR2 FYNNEI. This CDR3 spans 15 amino acids. V was pared by 8 bases and J by 0 bases, with 14 bases between. These data come from a study of cytomegalovirus exposure and HLA in healthy donors. Study overall: An analysis done earlier identified 120 million or so unique TCR beta sequences from 200 million or so T cells. Study-wide points: The authors excluded some V segments, including TRBV6-2 and TRBV6-3, as indistinguishable. For most TCR beta V segments, an earlier analysis put the productive rate at about 87% or about 30% of the time.

The PCR had 60 Vbeta and 13 Jbeta primers. Clones were sequenced by immunoSEQ multiplex PCR, and TCRdb holds only the in-frame ones, with some missing. The sample shows just over 200,000 clones, more than 75% of them seen only once. This TCR derives from a woman aged 40 to 50 in good health and CMV-seronegative. The sequenced material came from PBMCs. V is TRBV2 and J is TRBJ1-3, with a possible D match to TRBD1 (5 bases). CDR3 bases: TGTGCCAGCTGCGAGGGGACTTACTCTGGAAACACCATATATTTT. This gives the protein CASCEGTYSGNTIYF.